This passage covers 4 T cell receptor beta chains from one sample sequenced in a study of technical replicates of blood from a few donors. The repertoire was sequenced with immunoSEQ multiplex PCR; TCRdb's copy has only in-frame clones and lacks some. This table has roughly 16,000 clones, roughly 89% appearing once. Sequencing was carried out using PBMCs. These receptors were collected from a human donor in good health.

J is TRBJ2-3 and V is TRBV5-4; TRBD2 agrees at 13 bases. The CDR3 sequence is 17 residues long. Trimming at V came to 3 bases and at J to 4 bases, leaving 8 bases not matched to a gene. CDR1 and CDR2 (germline): SGHNT, YYREEE (reference sequence). DNA for the CDR3: TGTGCCAGCAGCTCCAGACTAGCGGGAGGTGGGGCAGATACGCAGTATTTT. Its translation: CASSSRLAGGGADTQYF.

The chain carries TRBV10-2 and TRBJ1-1; TRBD1 agrees at 7 bases. V shed 6 bases, J shed 0 bases, and the junction held 4 bases outside the gene matches. CDR3 length equals 14 residues. Germline CDR1 and CDR2: WSHSY and SAAADI. DNA of the CDR3: TGCGCCAGCAGCAGGGGGGCCCTGAACACTGAAGCTTTCTTT. It is translated as CASSRGALNTEAFF.

The rearrangement joins TRBV2 to TRBJ2-1; 7 nucleotides agree with TRBD1. The CDR3 length is 15 residues. V dropped 5 bases and J dropped 3; count of bases not matched to a gene: 7. Germline V gene data show CDR1 as SNHLY and CDR2 as FYNNEI. The CDR3 loop is CASSSGTANYNEQFF. Written as DNA, the CDR3 is TGTGCCAGCAGTTCCGGGACAGCGAACTACAATGAGCAGTTCTTC.

The chain is built from TRBV6-5 and TRBJ2-3; 7 bases are shared with TRBD2. After removal of 4 bases from V and 5 bases from J, the junction contained 9 bases not matched to a gene. Germline V gene sequence: CDR1 MNHEY, CDR2 SVGAGI. This CDR3 spans 15 amino acids. CDR3 sequence: CASSFFQGGKDTQYF. The CDR3 DNA reads as TGTGCCAGCAGTTTTTTCCAGGGAGGGAAAGATACGCAGTATTTT.